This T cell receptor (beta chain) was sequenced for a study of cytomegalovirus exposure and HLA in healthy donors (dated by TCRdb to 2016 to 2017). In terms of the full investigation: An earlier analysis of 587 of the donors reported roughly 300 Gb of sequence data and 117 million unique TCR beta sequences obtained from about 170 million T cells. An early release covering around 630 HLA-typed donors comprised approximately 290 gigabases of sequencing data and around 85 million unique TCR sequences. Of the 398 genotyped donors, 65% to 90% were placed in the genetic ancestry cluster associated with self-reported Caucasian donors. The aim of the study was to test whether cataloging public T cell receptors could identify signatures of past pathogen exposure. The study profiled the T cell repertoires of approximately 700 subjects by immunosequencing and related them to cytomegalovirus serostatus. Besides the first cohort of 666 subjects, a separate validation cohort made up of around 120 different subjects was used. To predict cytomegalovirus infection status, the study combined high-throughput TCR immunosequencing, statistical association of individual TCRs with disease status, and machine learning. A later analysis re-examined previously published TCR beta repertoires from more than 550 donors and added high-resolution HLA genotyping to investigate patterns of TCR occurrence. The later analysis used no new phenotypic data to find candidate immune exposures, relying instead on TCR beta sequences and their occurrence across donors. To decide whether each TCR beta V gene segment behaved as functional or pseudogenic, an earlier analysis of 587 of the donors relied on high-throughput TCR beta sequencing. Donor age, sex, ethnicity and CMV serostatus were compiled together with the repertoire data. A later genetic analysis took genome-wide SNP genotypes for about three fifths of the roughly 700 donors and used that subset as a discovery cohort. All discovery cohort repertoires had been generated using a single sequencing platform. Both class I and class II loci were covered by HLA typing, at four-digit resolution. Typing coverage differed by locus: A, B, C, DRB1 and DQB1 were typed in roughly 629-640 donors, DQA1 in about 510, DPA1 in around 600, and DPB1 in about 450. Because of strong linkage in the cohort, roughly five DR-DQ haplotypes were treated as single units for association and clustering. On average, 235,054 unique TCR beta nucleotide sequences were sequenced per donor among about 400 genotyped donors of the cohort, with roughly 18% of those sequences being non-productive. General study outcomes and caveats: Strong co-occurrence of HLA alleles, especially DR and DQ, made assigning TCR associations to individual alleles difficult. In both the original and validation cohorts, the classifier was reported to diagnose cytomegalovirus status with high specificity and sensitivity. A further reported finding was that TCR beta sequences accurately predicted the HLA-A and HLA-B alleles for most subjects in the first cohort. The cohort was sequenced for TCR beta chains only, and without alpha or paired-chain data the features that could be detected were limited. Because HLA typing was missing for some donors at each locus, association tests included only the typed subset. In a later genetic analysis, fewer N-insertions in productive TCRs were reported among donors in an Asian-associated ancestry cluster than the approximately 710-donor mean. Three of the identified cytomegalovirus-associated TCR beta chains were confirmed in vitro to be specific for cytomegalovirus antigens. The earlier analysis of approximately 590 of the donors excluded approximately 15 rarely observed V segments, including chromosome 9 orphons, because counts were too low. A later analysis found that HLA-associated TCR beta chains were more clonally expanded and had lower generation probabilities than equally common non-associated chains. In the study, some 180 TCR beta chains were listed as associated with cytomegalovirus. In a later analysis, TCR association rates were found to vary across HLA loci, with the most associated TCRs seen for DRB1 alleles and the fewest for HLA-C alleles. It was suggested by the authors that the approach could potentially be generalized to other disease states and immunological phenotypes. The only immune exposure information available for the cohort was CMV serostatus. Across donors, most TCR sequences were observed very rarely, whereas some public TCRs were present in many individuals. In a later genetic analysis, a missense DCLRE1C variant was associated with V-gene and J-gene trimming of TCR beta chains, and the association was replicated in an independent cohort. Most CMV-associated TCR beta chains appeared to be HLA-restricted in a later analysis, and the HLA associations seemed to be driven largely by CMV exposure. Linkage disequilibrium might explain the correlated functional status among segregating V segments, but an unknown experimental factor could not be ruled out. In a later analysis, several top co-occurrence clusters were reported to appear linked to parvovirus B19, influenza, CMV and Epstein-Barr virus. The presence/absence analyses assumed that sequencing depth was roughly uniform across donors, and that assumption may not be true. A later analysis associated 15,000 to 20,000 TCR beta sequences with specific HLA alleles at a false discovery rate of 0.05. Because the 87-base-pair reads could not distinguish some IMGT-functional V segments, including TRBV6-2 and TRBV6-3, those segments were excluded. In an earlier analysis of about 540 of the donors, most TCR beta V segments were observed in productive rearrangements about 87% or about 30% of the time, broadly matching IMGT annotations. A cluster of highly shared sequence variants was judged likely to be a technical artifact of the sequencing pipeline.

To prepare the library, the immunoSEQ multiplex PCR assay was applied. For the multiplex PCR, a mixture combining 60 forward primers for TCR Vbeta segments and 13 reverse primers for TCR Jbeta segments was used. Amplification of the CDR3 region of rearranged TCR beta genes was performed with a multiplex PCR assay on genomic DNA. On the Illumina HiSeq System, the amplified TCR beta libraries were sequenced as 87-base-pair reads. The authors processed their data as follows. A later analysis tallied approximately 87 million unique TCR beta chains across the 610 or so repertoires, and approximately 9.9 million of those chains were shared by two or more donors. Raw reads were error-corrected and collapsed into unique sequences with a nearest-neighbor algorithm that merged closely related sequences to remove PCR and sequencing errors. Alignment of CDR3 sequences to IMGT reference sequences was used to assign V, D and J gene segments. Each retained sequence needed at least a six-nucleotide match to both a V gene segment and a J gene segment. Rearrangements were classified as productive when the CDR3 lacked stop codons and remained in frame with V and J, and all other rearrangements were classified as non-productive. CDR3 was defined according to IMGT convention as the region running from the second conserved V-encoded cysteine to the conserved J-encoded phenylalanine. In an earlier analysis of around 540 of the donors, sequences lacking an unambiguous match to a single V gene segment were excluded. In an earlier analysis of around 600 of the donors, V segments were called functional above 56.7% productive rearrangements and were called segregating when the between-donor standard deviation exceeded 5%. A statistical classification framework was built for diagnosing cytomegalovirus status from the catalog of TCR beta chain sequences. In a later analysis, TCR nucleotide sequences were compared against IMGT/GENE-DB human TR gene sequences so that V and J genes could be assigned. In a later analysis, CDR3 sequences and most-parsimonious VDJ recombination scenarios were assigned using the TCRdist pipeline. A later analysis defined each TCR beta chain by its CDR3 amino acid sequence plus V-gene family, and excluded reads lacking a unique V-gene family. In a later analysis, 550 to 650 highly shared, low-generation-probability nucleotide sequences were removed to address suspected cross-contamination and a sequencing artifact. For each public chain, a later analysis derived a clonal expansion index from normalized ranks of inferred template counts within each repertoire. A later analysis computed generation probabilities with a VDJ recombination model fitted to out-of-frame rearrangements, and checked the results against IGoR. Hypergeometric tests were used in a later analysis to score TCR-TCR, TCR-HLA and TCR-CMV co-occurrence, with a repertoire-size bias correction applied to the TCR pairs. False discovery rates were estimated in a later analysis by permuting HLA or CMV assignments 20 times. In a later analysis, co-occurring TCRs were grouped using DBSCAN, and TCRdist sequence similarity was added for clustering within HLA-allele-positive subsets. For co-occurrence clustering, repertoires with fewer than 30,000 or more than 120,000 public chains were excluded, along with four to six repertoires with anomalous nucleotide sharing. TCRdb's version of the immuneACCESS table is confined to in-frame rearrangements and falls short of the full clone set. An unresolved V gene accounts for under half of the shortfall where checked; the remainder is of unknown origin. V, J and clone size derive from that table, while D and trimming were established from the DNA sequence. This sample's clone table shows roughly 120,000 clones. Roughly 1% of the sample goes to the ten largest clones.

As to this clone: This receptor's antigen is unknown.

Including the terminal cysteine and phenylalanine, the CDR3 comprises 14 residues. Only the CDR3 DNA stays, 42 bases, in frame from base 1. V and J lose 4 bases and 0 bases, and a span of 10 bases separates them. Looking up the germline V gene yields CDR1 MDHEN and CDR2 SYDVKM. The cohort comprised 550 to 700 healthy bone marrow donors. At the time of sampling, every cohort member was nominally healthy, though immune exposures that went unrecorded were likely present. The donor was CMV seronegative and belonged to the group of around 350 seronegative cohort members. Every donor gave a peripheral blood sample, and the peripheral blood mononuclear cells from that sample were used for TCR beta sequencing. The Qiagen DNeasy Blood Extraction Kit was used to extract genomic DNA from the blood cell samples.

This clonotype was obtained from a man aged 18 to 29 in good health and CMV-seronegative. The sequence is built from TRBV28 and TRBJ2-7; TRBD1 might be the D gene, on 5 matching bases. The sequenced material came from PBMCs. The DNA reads TGTGCCAGCAGTTGGACACTGGGCTCCTACGAGCAGTACTTC. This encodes CASSWTLGSYEQYF.